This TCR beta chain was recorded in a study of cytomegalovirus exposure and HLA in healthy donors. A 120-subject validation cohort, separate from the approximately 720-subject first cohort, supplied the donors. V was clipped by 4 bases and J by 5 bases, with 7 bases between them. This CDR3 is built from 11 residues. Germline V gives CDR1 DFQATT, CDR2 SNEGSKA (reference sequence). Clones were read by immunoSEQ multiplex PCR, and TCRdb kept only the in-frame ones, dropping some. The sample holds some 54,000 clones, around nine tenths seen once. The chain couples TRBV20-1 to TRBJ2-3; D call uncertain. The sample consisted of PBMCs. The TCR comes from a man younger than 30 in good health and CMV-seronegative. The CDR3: CSATRKDTQYF. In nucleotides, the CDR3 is TGCAGTGCTACGCGAAAAGATACGCAGTATTTT.